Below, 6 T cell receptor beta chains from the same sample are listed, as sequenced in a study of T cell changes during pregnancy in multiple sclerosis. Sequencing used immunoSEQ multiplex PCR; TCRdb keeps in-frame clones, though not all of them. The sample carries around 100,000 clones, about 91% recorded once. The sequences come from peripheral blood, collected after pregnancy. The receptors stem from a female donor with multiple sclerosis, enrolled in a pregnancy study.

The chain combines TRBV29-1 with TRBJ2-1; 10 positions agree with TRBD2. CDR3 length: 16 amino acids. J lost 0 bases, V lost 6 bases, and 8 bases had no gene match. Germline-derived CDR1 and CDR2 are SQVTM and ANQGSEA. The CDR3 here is CSVLLAGVFSYNEQFF. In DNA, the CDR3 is TGCAGCGTGCTTCTAGCGGGAGTTTTCTCCTACAATGAGCAGTTCTTC.

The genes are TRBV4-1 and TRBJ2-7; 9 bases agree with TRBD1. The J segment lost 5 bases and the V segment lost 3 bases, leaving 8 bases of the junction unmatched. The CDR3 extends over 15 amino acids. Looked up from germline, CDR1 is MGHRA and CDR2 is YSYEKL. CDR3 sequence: CASSQTGTGRDEQYF. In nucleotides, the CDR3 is TGCGCCAGCAGCCAGACCGGGACAGGGAGAGACGAGCAGTACTTC.

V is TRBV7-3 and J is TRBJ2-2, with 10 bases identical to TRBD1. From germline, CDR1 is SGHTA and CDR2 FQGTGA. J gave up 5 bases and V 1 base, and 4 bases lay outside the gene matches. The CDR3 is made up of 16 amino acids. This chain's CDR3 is CASSLRTGGRTGELFF. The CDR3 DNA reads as TGTGCCAGCAGCTTAAGGACAGGGGGAAGAACCGGGGAGCTGTTTTTT.

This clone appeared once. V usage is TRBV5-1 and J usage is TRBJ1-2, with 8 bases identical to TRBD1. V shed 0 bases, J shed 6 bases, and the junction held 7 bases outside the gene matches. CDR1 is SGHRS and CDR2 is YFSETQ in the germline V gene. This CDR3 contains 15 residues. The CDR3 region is CASSLVGQGAHGYTF. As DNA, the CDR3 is TGCGCCAGCAGCTTGGTCGGCCAGGGGGCGCATGGCTACACCTTC.

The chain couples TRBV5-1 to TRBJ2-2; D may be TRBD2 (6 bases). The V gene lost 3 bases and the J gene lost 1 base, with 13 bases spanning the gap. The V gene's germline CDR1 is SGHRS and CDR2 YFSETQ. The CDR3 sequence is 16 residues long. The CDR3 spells CASSSVGGENTGELFF. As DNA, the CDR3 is TGCGCCAGCAGCTCGGTGGGGGGTGAGAACACCGGGGAGCTGTTTTTT.

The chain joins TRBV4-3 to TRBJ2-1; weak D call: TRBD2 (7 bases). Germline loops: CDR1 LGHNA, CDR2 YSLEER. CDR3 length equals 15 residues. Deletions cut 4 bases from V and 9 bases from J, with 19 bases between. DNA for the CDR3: TGCGCCAGCAGCCTAGGGAGGGGGGACGGTGCTGAGCAGTTCTTC. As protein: CASSLGRGDGAEQFF.